These 10 T cell receptor beta chains originate from one sample sequenced in a study of blood T cell repertoires in COVID-19. Using immunoSEQ multiplex PCR, the repertoire was profiled, and TCRdb retains in-frame clones only, with some absent. Of just under 65,000 clones in the sample, over 60% were seen once. The sequenced sample consisted of peripheral blood. All receptors derive from a human donor in a cohort sampled during active COVID-19.

The J gene is TRBJ1-1, the V gene TRBV15; D not certain. The ends were cut back, 0 bases at V and 1 base at J, with 12 bases in the middle. Germline lookup yields CDR1 LNHNV and CDR2 YYDKDF (reference sequence). This CDR3 has 16 amino acids. For the CDR3, the DNA is TGTGCCACCAGCAGAGATCCAACATTAGCGAACACTGAAGCTTTCTTT. It codes for CATSRDPTLANTEAFF.

V is TRBV2 and J is TRBJ2-7, with D possibly TRBD1 on 5 matching bases. The CDR3 has 15 residues. The V end was cut by 4 bases, the J end by 2 bases, with 15 bases between. Germline loops: CDR1 SNHLY, CDR2 FYNNEI. The CDR3 DNA reads TGTGCCAGCAGTGTAAGGGGCACCAACCCCTACGAGCAGTACTTC. It specifies CASSVRGTNPYEQYF.

This clone was seen more than once but under ten times. The rearrangement joins TRBV5-4 to TRBJ2-4; 12 bases are a match to TRBD2. Trimming took 4 bases from V and 7 from J; bases not matched to a gene: 12. This CDR3 contains 17 residues. Looked up from germline, CDR1 is SGHNT and CDR2 is YYREEE (reference sequence). In DNA form, the CDR3 reads TGTGCCAGCAGCAAGAGGGCTAGCGGGGGGGCAGGGAACATTCAGTACTTC. It specifies CASSKRASGGAGNIQYF. Supplemented by reference TRBV5-4 and TRBJ2-4, the full variable domain reads ETGVTQSPTHLIKTRGQQVTLRCSSQSGHNTVSWYQQALGQGPQFIFQYYREEENGRGNFPPRFSGLQFPNYSSELNVNALELDDSALYLCASSKRASGGAGNIQYFGAGTRLSVL.

The chain recombines TRBV5-1 with TRBJ2-5; possible D gene TRBD2, 6 bases. V dropped 3 bases and J dropped 5 bases, with 17 bases sitting between them. The CDR3 length is 15 residues. Germline CDR1 and CDR2: SGHRS and YFSETQ. The CDR3 sequence: CASSSTGGVRETQYF. The CDR3 coding sequence is TGCGCCAGCAGCTCCACCGGCGGGGTTCGGGAGACCCAGTACTTC.

The chain uses TRBV24-1 and TRBJ2-5; the D gene is possibly TRBD2 (6 bases). Trimming took off 6 bases at V and 4 bases at J, with 14 bases between the two ends. The CDR3 runs 14 residues. Germline loops: CDR1 KGHDR, CDR2 SFDVKD. CDR3 residues: CATSPGGSRETQYF. CDR3 coding DNA: TGTGCCACCAGTCCCGGGGGATCAAGAGAGACCCAGTACTTC.

J is TRBJ2-2 and V is TRBV2; possible D gene TRBD1, 5 bases. The CDR3 contains 13 residues. Trimming removed 7 bases at V and 6 bases at J, with 12 bases between. Germline values: CDR1 SNHLY, CDR2 FYNNEI. DNA for the CDR3: TGTGCCAGCACCCCGCAGGGTGCCGGGGAGCTGTTTTTT. This gives the protein CASTPQGAGELFF.

This chain uses TRBV5-1 with TRBJ1-3; TRBD1 might be the D (6 bases). Trimming left V 2 bases short and J 0 bases short, with 18 bases between. CDR3 size: 18 residues. The germline V gene encodes CDR1 SGHRS and CDR2 YFSETQ. The CDR3 spells CASSFGTGQSNSGNTIYF. CDR3 DNA sequence: TGCGCCAGCAGCTTTGGTACGGGACAAAGTAACTCTGGAAACACCATATATTTT.

This chain joins TRBV19 and TRBJ1-2, with 8 bases matching TRBD1. This CDR3 region has 16 residues. With 4 bases clipped from V and 5 bases from J, the junction kept 12 bases outside the gene matches. Germline CDR1 and CDR2: LNHDA and SQIVND (reference sequence). The CDR3 protein is CASSTTSDRGVYGYTF. The CDR3 DNA reads as TGTGCCAGTAGTACGACCTCTGACAGGGGAGTTTATGGCTACACCTTC.

The chain is built from TRBV9 and TRBJ2-3; TRBD2 matches 7 bases. The CDR3 spans 18 residues. CDR1 is SGDLS, CDR2 YYNGEE, per germline. V was clipped by 0 bases and J by 0 bases; unmatched bases: 10. The CDR3 sequence is CASSVAPQRGYSTDTQYF. CDR3 nucleotides: TGTGCCAGCAGCGTAGCTCCCCAGCGGGGCTACAGCACAGATACGCAGTATTTT.

V usage is TRBV5-1 and J usage is TRBJ2-1; D perhaps matches TRBD2 (5 bases). CDR3 size: 15 residues. Trimming shortened V by 4 bases and J by 6 bases, and 17 bases separated the two germline ends. Germline-derived CDR1 and CDR2 are SGHRS and YFSETQ. For the CDR3, the DNA is TGCGCCAGCAGCCCCCAAGGACGGGGTGCCAATGAGCAGTTCTTC. Translation gives CASSPQGRGANEQFF.